Below, 29 T cell receptor beta chains from the same sample are listed, as sequenced in a study of cytomegalovirus exposure and HLA in healthy donors. Vbeta (60) and Jbeta (13) primers were used in the PCR. Repertoires were generated with immunoSEQ multiplex PCR, while TCRdb's copy carries only in-frame clones and drops some. This repertoire shows around 80,000 clones, over 60% found once; its top ten account for under 4.5%. Sequencing was carried out using PBMCs. Receptor source: a male donor in good health and CMV-seropositive.

In its sample, this clone was seen a few times. The V call is TRBV6-5, the J call TRBJ1-4, with D uncertain. Trimming cost V 6 bases and J 15 bases, with 14 bases left between them. The CDR3 is 11 residues long. Germline V gene sequence: CDR1 MNHEY, CDR2 SVGAGI. The CDR3 DNA follows: TGTGCCAGCAGCCCCGACCGGGTGGTGTTTTTT. Translating gives CASSPDRVVFF.

This clone occurred a few times. The chain couples TRBV29-1 to TRBJ2-7; tentative D call: TRBD2 (6 bases). Trimming cost V 7 bases and J 9 bases, with 25 bases left between them. Germline V gene data show CDR1 as SQVTM and CDR2 as ANQGSEA. The CDR3 length is 14 residues. The CDR3 coding sequence is TGCAGCGCCTCCCAGGAGGGCTTACGATGTGGGCAGTACTTC. This encodes CSASQEGLRCGQYF.

V and J are TRBV30 and TRBJ2-6; 10 bases map to TRBD1. With V trimmed by 5 bases and J by 1 base, 8 bases remained unmatched. This CDR3 spans 17 amino acids. The germline V gene encodes CDR1 GTSNPN and CDR2 SVGIG (reference sequence). CDR3 sequence reads: CAWHRDRGKSGANVLTF. CDR3 nucleotides: TGTGCCTGGCACCGGGACAGGGGAAAATCTGGGGCCAACGTCCTGACTTTC.

The DNA of the CDR3 is TGTGCCAGTAGTATAGTCGGGTATAAGGGCTACACCTTC. Its translation: CASSIVGYKGYTF. V gene TRBV19 combines with J gene TRBJ1-2, with D unclear. V lost 1 base and J lost 8, with 11 bases in between. The CDR3 has 13 amino acids. CDR1 is LNHDA and CDR2 is SQIVND in the germline V gene (reference sequence).

CDR3 DNA sequence: TGCAGCGTCTTCCGGACAGGTCTGACGCAGTATTTT. It is translated as CSVFRTGLTQYF. The chain employs TRBV29-1 and TRBJ2-3; 7 positions match TRBD1. There are 12 residues in the CDR3. Germline lookup yields CDR1 SQVTM and CDR2 ANQGSEA. V was clipped by 6 bases and J by 9 bases; unmatched bases: 9.

This clone appeared a few times. The V call is TRBV28, the J call TRBJ1-2, with unresolved D. The CDR3 totals 11 residues. Germline values: CDR1 MDHEN, CDR2 SYDVKM. The V and J ends lost 8 bases and 3 bases respectively, with 7 bases between them. DNA of the CDR3: TGTGCCAGCTCAGAAGACTATGGCTACACCTTC. Its protein product is CASSEDYGYTF.

The chain has TRBV7-3 and TRBJ2-1; 7 nucleotides line up with TRBD2. The CDR3 has 15 amino acids. Looked up from germline, CDR1 is SGHTA and CDR2 is FQGTGA. V trimming: 4 bases; J trimming: 8 bases; junction bases outside the gene matches: 11. This CDR3 is CASSSGLLPNHEQFF. Here the CDR3 DNA reads TGTGCCAGCAGCTCGGGACTACTCCCGAACCATGAGCAGTTCTTC.

The chain couples TRBV5-6 to TRBJ1-1; D is uncertain. Germline CDR1 is SGHDT and CDR2 is YYEEEE. Trimming removed 1 base from V and 6 bases from J, with 7 bases in between. This CDR3 has 12 residues. CDR3: CASSLRSSEAFF. The CDR3 DNA follows: TGTGCCAGCAGCTTGAGGAGTTCTGAAGCTTTCTTT.

This sequence joins TRBV5-1 and TRBJ1-1; D is perhaps TRBD1 (5 bases). This CDR3 has 15 residues. The V end lost 0 bases, the J end lost 1 base, and 10 bases lay between the germline ends. CDR1 SGHRS and CDR2 YFSETQ come from the germline V gene. The CDR3 nucleotides read TGCGCCAGCAGCTTGGTCGGGGGAAGGAACACTGAAGCTTTCTTT. Protein product: CASSLVGGRNTEAFF.

This clone appeared once. The CDR3 bases are TGTGCCAGCAGCCCGGGTATCTATGGCTACACCTTC. This sequence encodes CASSPGIYGYTF. The chain is built from TRBV9 and TRBJ1-2, with no clear D. The ends were cut back, 4 bases at V and 4 bases at J, with 8 bases in the middle. This CDR3 comprises 12 residues. Per germline, CDR1 SGDLS and CDR2 YYNGEE. The full variable domain, in which reference TRBV9 and TRBJ1-2 provide the parts outside the CDR3, is DSGVTQTPKHLITATGQRVTLRCSPRSGDLSVYWYQQSLDQGLQFLIQYYNGEERAKGNILERFSAQQFPDLHSELNLSSLELGDSALYFCASSPGIYGYTFGSGTRLTVV.

As DNA, the CDR3 is TGTGCCAGCACCGGGACAGGCAATCAGCCCCAGCATTTT. This translates into CASTGTGNQPQHF. The chain recombines TRBV6-6 with TRBJ1-5; 7 bases match TRBD1. The trim removed 7 bases at V and 2 bases at J, leaving 2 bases unmatched. The CDR3 has 13 amino acids. Germline lookup yields CDR1 MNHNY and CDR2 SVGAGI (reference sequence).

The V call is TRBV15, the J call TRBJ2-7; possibly TRBD1 for D (6 bases). The CDR3 spans 15 residues. Trimming took off 0 bases at V and 6 bases at J, with 15 bases between the two ends. From germline, CDR1 is LNHNV and CDR2 YYDKDF (reference sequence). DNA of the CDR3: TGTGCCACCAGCAGAGATCCCACAGGGAGTGTCGAGCAGTACTTC. Encoded protein: CATSRDPTGSVEQYF.

This clone was seen just once. This chain connects TRBV28 to TRBJ2-3; 7 nucleotides agree with TRBD2. From germline, CDR1 is MDHEN and CDR2 SYDVKM. The CDR3 covers 13 residues. Trimming removed 5 bases from V and 5 bases from J; junction bases left unmatched: 4. The CDR3 region has the DNA TGTGCCAGCAGTGTCGGGGGGAAAGATACGCAGTATTTT. Its translation: CASSVGGKDTQYF.

The chain couples TRBV5-4 to TRBJ2-2, with D uncertain. Germline V lookup: CDR1 SGHNT, CDR2 YYREEE (reference sequence). The CDR3 spans 12 residues. V dropped 2 bases and J dropped 5 bases, with 4 bases sitting between them. The CDR3 DNA follows: TGTGCCAGCAGCTTCGGGACCGGGGAGCTGTTTTTT. Protein: CASSFGTGELFF.

The J gene is TRBJ2-6, the V gene TRBV7-3; TRBD2 might be the D (6 bases). Trimming removed 1 base from V and 2 bases from J, with 12 bases in between. Germline assignment: CDR1 SGHTA and CDR2 FQGTGA. This CDR3 has 17 amino acids. In DNA form, the CDR3 reads TGTGCCAGCAGCTTAAATTCGCGGGGAACTGGGGCCAACGTCCTGACTTTC. It is translated as CASSLNSRGTGANVLTF.

V gene TRBV7-9 combines with J gene TRBJ2-7, with TRBD2 as a possible D gene (6 bases). The CDR3 spans 14 residues. V shed 3 bases and J shed 2 bases, with 11 bases lying between them. Germline CDR1 is SEHNR and CDR2 is FQNEAQ (reference sequence). CDR3 sequence reads: CASSFGGSTYEQYF. CDR3 DNA: TGTGCCAGCAGCTTCGGAGGGTCCACCTACGAGCAGTACTTC.

The V and J genes are TRBV15 and TRBJ1-4; 8 bases match TRBD1. V shed 3 bases, J shed 8 bases, and the junction held 14 bases outside the gene matches. The CDR3 spans 17 residues. Germline CDR1 and CDR2: LNHNV and YYDKDF (reference sequence). Here the CDR3 reads CATSRVAGGDPGEKLFF. The CDR3 DNA sequence: TGTGCCACCAGCAGGGTGGCAGGGGGCGACCCCGGGGAAAAACTGTTTTTT.

The V call is TRBV25-1, the J call TRBJ2-3; a weak D match, TRBD1 (6 bases). Germline V gene lookup returns CDR1 MGHDK and CDR2 SYGVNS. CDR3 length: 17 residues. V was trimmed by 4 bases and J by 1 base, leaving 18 bases between them. The CDR3 sequence: CASSGGGQGTGTDTQYF. CDR3 nucleotide sequence: TGTGCCAGCAGTGGAGGGGGTCAGGGCACAGGCACAGATACGCAGTATTTT.

This chain connects TRBV5-4 to TRBJ2-3; TRBD1 is a possible D gene (6 bases). The CDR3 has 13 amino acids. V was cut by 6 bases and J by 2 bases, with 10 bases left in between. The germline V gene encodes CDR1 SGHNT and CDR2 YYREEE (reference sequence). In DNA form, the CDR3 reads TGTGCCAGCAAAGGGGGATTCACAGATACGCAGTATTTT. Its translation: CASKGGFTDTQYF.

This rearrangement joins TRBV9 to TRBJ2-2, with 8 bases aligning to TRBD2. Losses at the gene ends were 3 bases for V and 7 bases for J; bases not matched to a gene: 11. Germline lookup yields CDR1 SGDLS and CDR2 YYNGEE. The CDR3 runs to 16 residues. CDR3 in amino acids: CASSANSGNVGGELFF. CDR3 sequence (DNA): TGTGCCAGCAGCGCCAATAGCGGGAACGTCGGCGGGGAGCTGTTTTTT.

This clone was seen more than once but under ten times. The sample holds other DNA sequences that translate to the same CDR3. This sequence joins TRBV4-2 and TRBJ2-1; D remains ambiguous. Trimming took off 0 bases at V and 5 bases at J, with 8 bases between the two ends. CDR1 is LGHNA and CDR2 is YNFKEQ in the germline V gene. The CDR3 loop spans 14 amino acids. The CDR3 bases are TGTGCCAGCAGCCAAGATCCTGGAGACAATGAGCAGTTCTTC. Translated: CASSQDPGDNEQFF.

The rearrangement uses TRBV9 and TRBJ2-5; no firm D call. The ends were cut back, 3 bases at V and 10 bases at J, with 13 bases in the middle. The CDR3 is made up of 12 amino acids. Germline CDR1 is SGDLS and CDR2 is YYNGEE. The CDR3 coding sequence is TGTGCCAGCAGCGACAGCCTGGCGAACCAGTACTTC. It encodes CASSDSLANQYF.

The chain combines TRBV4-2 with TRBJ1-5; TRBD1 matches 7 bases. The CDR3 has 14 residues. V was clipped by 1 base and J by 10 bases; unmatched bases: 7. Germline V CDR1 and CDR2: LGHNA, YNFKEQ. CDR3 DNA: TGTGCCAGCAGCCAAGGAGGAGGGGGCGGTCCCCAGCATTTT. Its protein is CASSQGGGGGPQHF.

The chain uses TRBV7-8 and TRBJ2-7; no clear D gene. Trimming pared 0 bases from V and 3 bases from J, leaving 9 bases between. The CDR3 is made up of 14 amino acids. Germline CDR1 is SGHVS and CDR2 is FQNEAQ. The DNA for the CDR3 is TGTGCCAGCAGCTTAGCGGGCCCCGGCTACGAGCAGTACTTC. Its translation is CASSLAGPGYEQYF.

The chain has TRBV5-6 and TRBJ2-1; a possible D gene is TRBD2 (5 bases). Germline lookup yields CDR1 SGHDT and CDR2 YYEEEE. Trimming cost V 2 bases and J 0 bases, with 12 bases left between them. CDR3 length: 16 amino acids. CDR3 residues: CASSFFSESSYNEQFF. The CDR3 DNA reads as TGTGCCAGCAGCTTTTTTAGCGAGAGCTCCTACAATGAGCAGTTCTTC.

This chain connects TRBV15 to TRBJ1-5, with a weak D call TRBD1 (5 bases). This CDR3 is 17 amino acids long. Trimming removed 1 base at V and 2 bases at J, with 15 bases between. Germline V gives CDR1 LNHNV, CDR2 YYDKDF (reference sequence). The DNA for the CDR3 is TGTGCCACCAGCAGAGGTCGGGGAGGGGAGGGCAATCAGCCCCAGCATTTT. Translation gives CATSRGRGGEGNQPQHF. Filled out from reference TRBV15 and TRBJ1-5, the complete variable domain reads DAMVIQNPRYQVTQFGKPVTLSCSQTLNHNVMYWYQQKSSQAPKLLFHYYDKDFNNEADTPDNFQSRRPNTSFCFLDIRSPGLGDTAMYLCATSRGRGGEGNQPQHFGDGTRLSIL.

In its sample, this clone was seen a few times. V usage is TRBV6-6 and J usage is TRBJ2-7; the D is unclear. The CDR3 contains 11 residues. Germline V gene lookup returns CDR1 MNHNY and CDR2 SVGAGI (reference sequence). V was clipped by 6 bases and J by 3 bases, with 6 bases between them. The CDR3, as DNA: TGTGCCAGCAGCGACATCTACGAGCAGTACTTC. Translating it yields CASSDIYEQYF.

The chain links TRBV2 to TRBJ2-3, with D possibly matching TRBD2 (6 bases). The length of the CDR3 is 13 residues. Trimming stripped 4 bases from V and 4 bases from J, with 9 bases between. The V gene's germline CDR1 is SNHLY and CDR2 FYNNEI. CDR3 amino acids: CASSGGVPDTQYF. CDR3 nucleotides: TGTGCCAGCAGTGGGGGGGTTCCAGATACGCAGTATTTT.

The chain combines TRBV5-4 with TRBJ2-7; D possibly corresponds to TRBD2 (6 bases). This CDR3 has 13 residues. Germline-derived CDR1 and CDR2 are SGHNT and YYREEE (reference sequence). V gave up 1 base and J gave up 3 bases, with 8 bases separating them. Here the CDR3 DNA reads TGTGCCAGCAGCTTGACTAGCAGCTACGAGCAGTACTTC. The encoded protein is CASSLTSSYEQYF.